This T cell receptor (beta chain) was documented in a study of cytomegalovirus exposure and HLA in healthy donors. Method: immunoSEQ multiplex PCR; TCRdb's copy keeps in-frame clones and lacks some. This sample has about 150,000 clones, with 75% to 90% found just once. The V and J ends lost 2 bases and 0 bases, in that order; junction bases with no gene match: 1. The germline V gene has CDR1 KGHSH and CDR2 LQKENI. CDR3 length equals 15 residues. Sequencing was performed on PBMCs. This chain joins TRBV18 and TRBJ1-5; 7 nucleotides agree with TRBD1. The TCR originated in a woman between 18 and 29 years old in good health and CMV-seropositive. The CDR3 loop reads CASSPGTVSNQPQHF. CDR3 nucleotides: TGTGCCAGCTCACCAGGGACAGTTAGCAATCAGCCCCAGCATTTT. Full variable domain (remainder filled in from reference TRBV18 and TRBJ1-5): NAGVMQNPRHLVRRRGQEARLRCSPMKGHSHVYWYRQLPEEGLKFMVYLQKENIIDESGMPKERFSAEFPKEGPSILRIQQVVRGDSAAYFCASSPGTVSNQPQHFGDGTRLSIL.